This T cell receptor (beta chain) emerged from a study of tumor-infiltrating lymphocytes in primary liver carcinoma. Across the study: In every tissue type, samples returned a similar yield of roughly 3.65 to 8 million productive TCRbeta reads.

V was clipped by 0 bases and J by 0 bases, with 7 bases between them. The CDR3 has 15 amino acids. Per the germline V gene, CDR1 is SGHRS and CDR2 is YFSETQ. With regard to this clonotype: Its antigen is currently unknown.

Whole-study results and caveats: Tumors had a significantly higher top-250-clone fraction than blood (p = 0.039).

For blood RNA, unsorted whole blood served as the source, and germline DNA was extracted too. The researchers drew 4 to 4.5 milliliters of peripheral blood before surgery. TCR beta cDNA was prepared out of roughly 500 ng total RNA by means of a constant-region primer. What produced the TCR beta libraries was three nested multiplex PCR rounds using slightly modified ARM-PCR. Primers for the first two PCR rounds were TRBV1-TRBV30 forward primers and a C-beta reverse primer (around 11 cycles per round). TCRdb recomputed calls from the multiplex PCR reads with MiXCR, one row per CDR3 protein. The sample yields 330,000 or so distinct CDR3 sequences, less than 75% seen once.

The TCR sequence derives from a man aged 35 to 55 with primary liver carcinoma and hepatitis B virus infection. Specimen: peripheral blood. The V gene is TRBV5-1, the J gene TRBJ2-1; no definite D call. Here the CDR3 reads CASSLAQSSYNEQFF. CDR3 nucleotides: TGCGCCAGCAGCTTGGCGCAGAGCTCCTACAATGAGCAGTTCTTC.